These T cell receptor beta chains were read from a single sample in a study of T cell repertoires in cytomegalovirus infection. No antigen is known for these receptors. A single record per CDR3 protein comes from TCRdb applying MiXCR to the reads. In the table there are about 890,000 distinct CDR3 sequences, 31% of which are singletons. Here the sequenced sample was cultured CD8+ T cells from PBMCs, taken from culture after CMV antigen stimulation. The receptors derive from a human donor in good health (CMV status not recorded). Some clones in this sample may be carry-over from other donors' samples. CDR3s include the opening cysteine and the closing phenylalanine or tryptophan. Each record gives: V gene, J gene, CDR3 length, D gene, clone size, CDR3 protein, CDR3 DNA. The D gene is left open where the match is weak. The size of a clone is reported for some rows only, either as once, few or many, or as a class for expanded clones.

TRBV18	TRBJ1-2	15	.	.	CASSETFDGNYGYTF	TGTGCCAGCTCAGAAACCTTTGACGGAAACTATGGCTACACCTTC
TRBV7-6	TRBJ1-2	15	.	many	CASSLAGTAIGGYTF	TGTGCCAGCAGCTTAGCGGGGACGGCGATCGGAGGCTACACCTTC
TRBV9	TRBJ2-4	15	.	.	CASSGTAMDKNIQYF	TGTGCCAGCAGCGGGACAGCCATGGACAAAAACATTCAGTACTTC
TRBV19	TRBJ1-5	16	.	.	CASRPPGYQPPQPQHF	TGTGCCAGTAGACCCCCCGGTTACCAGCCCCCTCAGCCCCAGCATTTT
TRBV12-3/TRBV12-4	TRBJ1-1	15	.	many	CASSLVGAENTEAFF	TGTGCCAGCAGTTTAGTCGGGGCGGAGAACACTGAAGCTTTCTTT
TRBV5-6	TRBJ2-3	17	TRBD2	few	CASSGYGTNPVTDTQYF	TGTGCCAGCAGCGGCTATGGGACTAACCCTGTCACAGATACGCAGTATTTT
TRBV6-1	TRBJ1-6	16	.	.	CASSESIRAPNSPLHF	TGTGCCAGCAGTGAATCCATCAGGGCTCCAAATTCACCCCTCCACTTT
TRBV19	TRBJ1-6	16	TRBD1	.	CATLDRGGSYNSPLHF	TGTGCCACCTTGGACAGGGGAGGTTCCTATAATTCACCCCTCCACTTT
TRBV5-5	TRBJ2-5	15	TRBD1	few	CASSPGTAEGETQYF	TGTGCCAGCAGTCCCGGGACAGCCGAGGGGGAGACCCAGTACTTC
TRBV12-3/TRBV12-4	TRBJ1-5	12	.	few	CASSNQPQPQHF	TGTGCCAGCAGCAACCAGCCTCAGCCCCAGCATTTT
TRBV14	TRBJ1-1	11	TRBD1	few	CATRQGGMAFF	TGTGCCACCAGACAGGGGGGAATGGCTTTCTTT
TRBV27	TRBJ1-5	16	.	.	CASSLVRQEPSQPQHF	TGTGCCAGCAGTTTGGTCAGACAGGAGCCGTCCCAGCCCCAGCATTTT
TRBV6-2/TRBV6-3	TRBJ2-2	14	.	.	CASSYHQSTGELFF	TGTGCCAGCAGTTACCACCAATCCACCGGGGAGCTGTTTTTT
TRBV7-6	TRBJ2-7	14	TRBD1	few	CASSSSTGIYEQYF	TGTGCCAGCAGCTCGTCGACAGGGATCTACGAGCAGTACTTC
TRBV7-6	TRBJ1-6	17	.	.	CASSLGAGRSYNSPLHF	TGTGCCAGCAGCTTAGGGGCCGGGCGCTCCTATAATTCACCCCTCCACTTT
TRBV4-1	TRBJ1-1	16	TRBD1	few	CASSQIGTAKNTEAFF	TGCGCCAGCAGCCAGATTGGGACAGCAAAGAACACTGAAGCTTTCTTT
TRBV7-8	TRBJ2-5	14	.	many	CASSLERTVETQYF	TGTGCCAGCAGCTTAGAAAGGACAGTAGAGACCCAGTACTTC
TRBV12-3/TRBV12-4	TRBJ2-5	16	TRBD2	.	CASSPMGRGVQETQYF	TGTGCCAGCAGCCCTATGGGGCGGGGGGTCCAAGAGACCCAGTACTTC
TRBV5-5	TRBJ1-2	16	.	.	CANSLRDPTTRYGYTF	TGTGCCAACAGCCTACGGGACCCGACGACCCGCTATGGCTACACCTTC
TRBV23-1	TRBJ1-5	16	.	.	CTSSQNGTYSNQPQHF	TGCACCAGCAGTCAAAATGGAACGTATAGCAATCAGCCCCAGCATTTT
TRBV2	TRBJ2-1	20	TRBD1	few	CASTNTGTGGVLSSYNEQFF	TGTGCCAGCACCAACACCGGGACAGGGGGCGTCCTAAGCTCCTACAATGAGCAGTTCTTC
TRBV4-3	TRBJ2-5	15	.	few	CASSQGDLMGETQYF	TGCGCCAGCAGCCAAGGGGACTTGATGGGGGAGACCCAGTACTTC
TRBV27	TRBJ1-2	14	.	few	CASSLSPRLVGYTF	TGTGCCAGCAGTTTATCGCCCCGCCTGGTTGGCTACACCTTC
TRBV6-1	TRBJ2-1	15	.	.	CASSEVEQLNNEQFF	TGTGCCAGCAGTGAAGTCGAACAGTTAAACAATGAGCAGTTCTTC
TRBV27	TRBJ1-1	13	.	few	CASRVTGLTEAFF	TGTGCCAGCAGAGTCACAGGGCTCACTGAAGCTTTCTTT
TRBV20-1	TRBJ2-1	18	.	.	CSARLRFDSALPYNEQFF	TGCAGTGCTAGATTAAGATTCGACAGTGCCCTCCCCTACAATGAGCAGTTCTTC
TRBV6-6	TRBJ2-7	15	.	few	CASSYSSSMAYEQYF	TGTGCCAGCAGTTACTCGTCGTCCATGGCCTACGAGCAGTACTTC
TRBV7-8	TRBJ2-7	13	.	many	CASSQTVLYEQYF	TGTGCCAGCAGCCAAACAGTTCTCTACGAGCAGTACTTC
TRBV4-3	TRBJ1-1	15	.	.	CASSQEDRKNTEAFF	TGCGCCAGCAGCCAAGAAGACAGAAAAAACACTGAAGCTTTCTTT
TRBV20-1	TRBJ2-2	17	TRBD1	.	CSASRPRTGENTGELFF	TGCAGTGCTAGCCGACCCCGGACAGGGGAAAACACCGGGGAGCTGTTTTTT
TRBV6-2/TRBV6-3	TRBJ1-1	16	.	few	CASSYSWATMNTEAFF	TGTGCCAGCAGTTACTCGTGGGCAACTATGAACACTGAAGCTTTCTTT
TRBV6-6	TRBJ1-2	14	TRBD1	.	CASSDGQGAFGYTF	TGTGCCAGCAGTGATGGACAGGGGGCGTTTGGCTACACCTTC
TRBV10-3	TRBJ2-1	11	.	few	CAISGIDEQFF	TGTGCCATCAGTGGGATTGATGAGCAGTTCTTC
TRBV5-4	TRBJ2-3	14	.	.	CASNVLGPLDTQYF	TGTGCCAGCAACGTCTTAGGGCCCCTGGATACGCAGTATTTT
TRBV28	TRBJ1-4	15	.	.	CASSSVKRAGEKLFF	TGTGCCAGCAGTAGTGTTAAGAGGGCTGGTGAAAAACTGTTTTTT
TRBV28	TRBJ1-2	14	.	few	CASSLVQGGNGYTF	TGTGCCAGCAGTTTGGTCCAGGGAGGAAATGGCTACACCTTC
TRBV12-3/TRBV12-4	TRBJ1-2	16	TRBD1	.	CASSPGQGFLNYGYTF	TGTGCCAGCAGTCCGGGACAGGGGTTCCTTAACTATGGCTACACCTTC
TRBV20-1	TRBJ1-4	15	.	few	CSARPTTRTNEKLFF	TGCAGTGCTAGACCCACGACGAGGACTAATGAAAAACTGTTTTTT
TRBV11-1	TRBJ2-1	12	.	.	CASSFGQNEQFF	TGTGCCAGCAGCTTCGGACAGAATGAGCAGTTCTTC
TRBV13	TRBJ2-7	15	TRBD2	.	CASSQAGALTYEQYF	TGTGCCAGCAGTCAAGCGGGGGCCCTCACCTACGAGCAGTACTTC
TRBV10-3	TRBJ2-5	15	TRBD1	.	CAISGGTGGRETQYF	TGTGCCATCAGTGGCGGGACAGGGGGCCGGGAGACCCAGTACTTC
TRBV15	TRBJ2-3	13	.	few	CATSGGTVDTQYF	TGTGCCACCAGCGGTGGAACCGTAGATACGCAGTATTTT
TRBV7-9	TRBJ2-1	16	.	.	CASSRPREGAYNEQFF	TGTGCCAGCAGCCGGCCCCGGGAGGGGGCATACAATGAGCAGTTCTTC
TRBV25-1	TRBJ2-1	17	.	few	CASSELGHPGSYNEQFF	TGTGCCAGCAGTGAACTGGGGCACCCAGGGTCCTACAATGAGCAGTTCTTC
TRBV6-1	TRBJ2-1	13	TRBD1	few	CASSLGQLDEQFF	TGTGCCAGCAGTTTGGGACAGCTGGATGAGCAGTTCTTC
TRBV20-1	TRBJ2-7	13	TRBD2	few	CSAISGGSYEQYF	TGCAGTGCGATTAGCGGGGGCTCCTACGAGCAGTACTTC
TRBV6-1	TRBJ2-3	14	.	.	CASRRTRSTDTQYF	TGTGCCAGCAGAAGGACACGAAGCACAGATACGCAGTATTTT
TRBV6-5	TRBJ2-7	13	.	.	CANTGGWLREQYF	TGTGCCAACACCGGAGGGTGGCTGCGCGAGCAGTACTTC
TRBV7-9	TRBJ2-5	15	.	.	CASSFQQHLREPQYF	TGTGCCAGCAGCTTTCAGCAGCACTTAAGAGAACCCCAGTACTTC
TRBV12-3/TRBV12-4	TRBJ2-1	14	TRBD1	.	CASIWGTVTNEQFF	TGTGCCAGCATCTGGGGGACAGTCACCAATGAGCAGTTCTTC
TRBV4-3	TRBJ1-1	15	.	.	CASSQEGNLWTEAFF	TGCGCCAGCAGCCAAGAAGGGAACCTTTGGACTGAAGCTTTCTTT
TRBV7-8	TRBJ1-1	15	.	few	CASRGGAGVDTEAFF	TGTGCCAGCAGGGGGGGGGCCGGGGTGGACACTGAAGCTTTCTTT